This T cell receptor beta chain was sequenced in a study of cytomegalovirus exposure and HLA in healthy donors. Study as a whole: Among the approximately 400 genotyped donors, approximately 82% were placed in the Caucasian-associated ancestry cluster. The study's findings and limits: Information on immune exposure was restricted to one variable (CMV serostatus). Later analysis identified a missense DCLRE1C variant that was linked to TCR beta V- and J-gene trimming.

With regard to this clone: No antigen is known for it.

The CDR3 consists of 15 residues. Germline lookup yields CDR1 WNHNN and CDR2 SYGVQD (reference sequence). Trimming removed 0 bases at V and 4 bases at J, with 9 bases between. It was with 60 Vbeta and 13 Jbeta primers that the PCR ran. Clones were read by immunoSEQ multiplex PCR, and TCRdb kept only the in-frame ones, dropping some. In the table there are about 160,000 clones, 65% to 80% of which are singletons. The receptor comes from a man aged 18 to 30 in good health and CMV-seropositive. Sequenced input: PBMCs. The chain couples TRBV10-1 to TRBJ1-4; the D is unclear. CDR3 sequence reads: CASSESSRVNEKLFF. The CDR3 nucleotides are TGCGCCAGCAGTGAGTCTTCGAGAGTTAATGAAAAACTGTTTTTT.